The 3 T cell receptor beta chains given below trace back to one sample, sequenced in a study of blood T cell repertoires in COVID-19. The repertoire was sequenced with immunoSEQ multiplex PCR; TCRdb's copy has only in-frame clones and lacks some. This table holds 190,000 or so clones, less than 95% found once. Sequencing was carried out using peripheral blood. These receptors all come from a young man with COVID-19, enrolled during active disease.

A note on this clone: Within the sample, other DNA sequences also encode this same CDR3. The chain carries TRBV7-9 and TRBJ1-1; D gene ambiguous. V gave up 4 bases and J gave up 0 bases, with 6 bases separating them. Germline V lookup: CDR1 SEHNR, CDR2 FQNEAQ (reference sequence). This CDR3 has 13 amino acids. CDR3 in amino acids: CASSSTVNTEAFF. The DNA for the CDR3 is TGTGCCAGCAGCTCAACAGTGAACACTGAAGCTTTCTTT.

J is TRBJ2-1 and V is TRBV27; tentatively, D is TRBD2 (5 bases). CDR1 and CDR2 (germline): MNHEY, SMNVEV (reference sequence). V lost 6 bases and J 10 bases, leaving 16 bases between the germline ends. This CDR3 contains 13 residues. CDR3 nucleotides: TGTGCCAGCAGCAAGACTACATCGGAGGAGCAGTTCTTC. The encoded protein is CASSKTTSEEQFF.

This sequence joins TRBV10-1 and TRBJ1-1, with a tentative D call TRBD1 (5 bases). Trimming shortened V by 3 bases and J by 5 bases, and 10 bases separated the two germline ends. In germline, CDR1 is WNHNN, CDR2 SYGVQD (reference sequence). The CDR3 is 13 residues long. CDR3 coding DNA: TGCGCCAGCAGTGAAGGGGATAAGACTGAAGCTTTCTTT. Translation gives CASSEGDKTEAFF.